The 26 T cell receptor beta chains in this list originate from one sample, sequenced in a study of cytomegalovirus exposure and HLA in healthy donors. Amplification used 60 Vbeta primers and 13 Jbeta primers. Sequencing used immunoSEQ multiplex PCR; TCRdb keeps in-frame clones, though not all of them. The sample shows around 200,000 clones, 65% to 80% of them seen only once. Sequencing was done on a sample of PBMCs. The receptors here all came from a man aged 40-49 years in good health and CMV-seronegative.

CDR3 protein: CSVVSGDTDTQYF. In DNA form, the CDR3 reads TGCAGCGTTGTATCCGGGGACACAGATACGCAGTATTTT. The chain uses TRBV29-1 and TRBJ2-3; possible D gene TRBD2, 5 bases. Trimming removed 4 bases from V and 2 bases from J, with 10 bases in between. Germline values: CDR1 SQVTM, CDR2 ANQGSEA. CDR3 length: 13 amino acids.

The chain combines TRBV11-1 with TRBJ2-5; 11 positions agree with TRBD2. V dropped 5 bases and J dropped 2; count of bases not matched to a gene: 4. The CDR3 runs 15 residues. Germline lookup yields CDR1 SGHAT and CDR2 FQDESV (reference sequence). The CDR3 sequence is CASSPRLAGQETQYF. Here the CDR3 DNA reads TGTGCCAGCAGCCCTCGACTAGCGGGGCAAGAGACCCAGTACTTC. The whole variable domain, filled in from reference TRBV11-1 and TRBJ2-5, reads EAEVAQSPRYKITEKSQAVAFWCDPISGHATLYWYRQILGQGPELLVQFQDESVVDDSQLPKDRFSAERLKGVDSTLKIQPAELGDSAMYLCASSPRLAGQETQYFGPGTRLLVL.

The CDR3 nucleotides read TGCAGCGTTGAAGAGGGGCGGTTGGGTGAAGCTTTCTTT. Residues: CSVEEGRLGEAFF. This chain joins TRBV29-1 and TRBJ1-1; D is possibly TRBD1 (5 bases). The CDR3 consists of 13 residues. Germline-derived CDR1 and CDR2 are SQVTM and ANQGSEA. The V end lost 0 bases, the J end lost 7 bases, and 12 bases lay between the germline ends. The variable domain in full, with the rest retrieved from reference TRBV29-1 and TRBJ1-1, is SAVISQKPSRDICQRGTSLTIQCQVDSQVTMMFWYRQQPGQSLTLIATANQGSEATYESGFVIDKFPISRPNLTFSTLTVSNMSPEDSSIYLCSVEEGRLGEAFFGQGTRLTVV.

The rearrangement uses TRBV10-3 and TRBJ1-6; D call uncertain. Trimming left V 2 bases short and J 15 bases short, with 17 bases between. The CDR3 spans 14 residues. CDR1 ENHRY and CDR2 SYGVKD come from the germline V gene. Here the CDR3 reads CAISEHQTTDNLHF. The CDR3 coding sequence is TGTGCCATCAGTGAGCACCAAACTACCGATAACCTCCACTTT.

The CDR3 region is CASSQDGAVDNEQFF. The CDR3 DNA follows: TGCGCCAGCAGCCAAGATGGAGCGGTCGACAATGAGCAGTTCTTC. This chain uses TRBV4-1 with TRBJ2-1, with D tentatively TRBD2 (5 bases). The CDR3 runs 15 residues. Trimming removed 0 bases from V and 5 bases from J, with 11 bases in between. CDR1 and CDR2 from the germline V gene are MGHRA and YSYEKL.

CDR3 DNA sequence: TGTGCCAGCAGTTTTCTTGGGTCCGGGAACACAGATACGCAGTATTTT. It codes for CASSFLGSGNTDTQYF. J is TRBJ2-3 and V is TRBV28, with D possibly TRBD2 on 5 matching bases. Germline assignment: CDR1 MDHEN and CDR2 SYDVKM. The ends were cut back, 3 bases at V and 2 bases at J, with 15 bases in the middle. This CDR3 comprises 16 residues.

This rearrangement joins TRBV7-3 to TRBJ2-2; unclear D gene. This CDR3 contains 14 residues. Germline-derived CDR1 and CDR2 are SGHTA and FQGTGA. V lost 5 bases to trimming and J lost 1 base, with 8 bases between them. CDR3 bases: TGTGCCAGCAGCATAAGACAGAACACCGGGGAGCTGTTTTTT. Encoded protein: CASSIRQNTGELFF.

DNA of the CDR3: TGCGCCAGCAGCCAAGATGGGGGGGGGAAAAAACTGTTTTTT. The encoded protein is CASSQDGGGKKLFF. The chain links TRBV4-1 to TRBJ1-4; tentative D call: TRBD1 (5 bases). Germline-derived CDR1 and CDR2 are MGHRA and YSYEKL. The CDR3 length is 14 residues. Trimming pared 0 bases from V and 9 bases from J, leaving 11 bases between.

CDR3 in amino acids: CASSPPSPGRYTGELFF. The CDR3 DNA reads TGTGCCAGCTCACCACCCTCCCCAGGCCGATACACCGGGGAGCTGTTTTTT. J is TRBJ2-2 and V is TRBV18; D unclear. Germline V CDR1 and CDR2: KGHSH, LQKENI. V lost 0 bases, J lost 3 bases, and 14 bases lay in between. CDR3 length: 17 amino acids.

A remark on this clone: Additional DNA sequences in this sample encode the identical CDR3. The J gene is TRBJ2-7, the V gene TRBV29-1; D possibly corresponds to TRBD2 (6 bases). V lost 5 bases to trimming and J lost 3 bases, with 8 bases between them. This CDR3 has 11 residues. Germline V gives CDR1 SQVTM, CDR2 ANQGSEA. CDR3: CSVFGGYEQYF. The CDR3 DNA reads TGCAGCGTTTTCGGGGGCTACGAGCAGTACTTC.

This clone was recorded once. The CDR3 here is CASSDGGSTYEQYF. CDR3 in DNA: TGTGCCAGTAGCGACGGGGGTTCAACCTACGAGCAGTACTTC. This sequence joins TRBV19 and TRBJ2-7; weak D call: TRBD2 (6 bases). Germline values: CDR1 LNHDA, CDR2 SQIVND (reference sequence). Trimming cost V 6 bases and J 2 bases, with 14 bases left between them. The CDR3 runs 14 residues.

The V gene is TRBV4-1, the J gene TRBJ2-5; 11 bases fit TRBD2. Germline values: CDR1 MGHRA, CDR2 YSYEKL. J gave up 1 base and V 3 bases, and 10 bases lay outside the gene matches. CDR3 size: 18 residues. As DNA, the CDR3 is TGCGCCAGCAGCCATCACGGACTAGCGGGCTTCTCCCAAGAGACCCAGTACTTC. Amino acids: CASSHHGLAGFSQETQYF.

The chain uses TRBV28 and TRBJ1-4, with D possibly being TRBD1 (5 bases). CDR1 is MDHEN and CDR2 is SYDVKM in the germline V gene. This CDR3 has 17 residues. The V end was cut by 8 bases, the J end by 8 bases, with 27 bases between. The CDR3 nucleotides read TGTGCCAGCCAAAGATTAGGGGCCGGGGGGTTTCGAGAAAAACTGTTTTTT. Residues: CASQRLGAGGFREKLFF.

CDR3 sequence reads: CAISDPPGELFF. CDR3 nucleotide sequence: TGTGCCATCAGTGACCCTCCGGGGGAGCTGTTTTTT. V gene TRBV10-3 combines with J gene TRBJ2-2, with no clear D. Germline CDR1 and CDR2: ENHRY and SYGVKD. Trimming left V 3 bases short and J 8 bases short, with 7 bases between. The CDR3 length is 12 residues.

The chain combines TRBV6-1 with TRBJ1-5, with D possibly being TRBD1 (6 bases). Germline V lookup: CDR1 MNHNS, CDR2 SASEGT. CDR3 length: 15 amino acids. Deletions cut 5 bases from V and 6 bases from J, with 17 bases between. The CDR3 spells CASSNRDPLIQPQHF. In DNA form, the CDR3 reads TGTGCCAGCAGTAACAGGGACCCCCTAATTCAGCCCCAGCATTTT.

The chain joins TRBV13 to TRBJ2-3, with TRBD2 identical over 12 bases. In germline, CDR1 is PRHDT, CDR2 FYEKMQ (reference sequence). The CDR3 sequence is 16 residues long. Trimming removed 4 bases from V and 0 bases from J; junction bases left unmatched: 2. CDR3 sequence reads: CASSSSGGASTDTQYF. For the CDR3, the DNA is TGTGCCAGCAGCTCTAGCGGGGGGGCTAGCACAGATACGCAGTATTTT.

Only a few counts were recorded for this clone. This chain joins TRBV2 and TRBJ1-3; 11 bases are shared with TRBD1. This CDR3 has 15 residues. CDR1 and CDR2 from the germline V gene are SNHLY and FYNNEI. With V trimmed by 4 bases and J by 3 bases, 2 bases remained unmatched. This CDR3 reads CASSGTGGRGNTIYF. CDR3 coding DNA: TGTGCCAGCAGTGGGACAGGGGGCCGTGGAAACACCATATATTTT.

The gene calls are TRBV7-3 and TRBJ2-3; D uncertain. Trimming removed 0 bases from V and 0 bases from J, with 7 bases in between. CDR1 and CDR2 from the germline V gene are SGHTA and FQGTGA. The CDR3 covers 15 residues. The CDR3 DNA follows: TGTGCCAGCAGCTTAACCTACCACAGCACAGATACGCAGTATTTT. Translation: CASSLTYHSTDTQYF.

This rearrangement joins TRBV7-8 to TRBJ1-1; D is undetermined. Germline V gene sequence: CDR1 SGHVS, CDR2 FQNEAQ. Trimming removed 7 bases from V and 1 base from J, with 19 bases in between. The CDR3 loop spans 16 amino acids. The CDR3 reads CASTIPGYEGNTEAFF. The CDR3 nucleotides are TGTGCCAGCACCATACCAGGATACGAGGGGAACACTGAAGCTTTCTTT.

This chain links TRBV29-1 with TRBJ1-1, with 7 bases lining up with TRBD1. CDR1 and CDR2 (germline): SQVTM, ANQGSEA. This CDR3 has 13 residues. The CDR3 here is CSTRQGRNTEAFF. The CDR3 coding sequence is TGCAGTACTAGACAGGGAAGGAACACTGAAGCTTTCTTT. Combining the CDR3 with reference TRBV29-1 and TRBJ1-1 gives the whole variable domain SAVISQKPSRDICQRGTSLTIQCQVDSQVTMMFWYRQQPGQSLTLIATANQGSEATYESGFVIDKFPISRPNLTFSTLTVSNMSPEDSSIYLCSTRQGRNTEAFFGQGTRLTVV.

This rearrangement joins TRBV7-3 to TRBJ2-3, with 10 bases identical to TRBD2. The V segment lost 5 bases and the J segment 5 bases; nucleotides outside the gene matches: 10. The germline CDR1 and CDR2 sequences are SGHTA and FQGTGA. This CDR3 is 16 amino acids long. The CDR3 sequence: CASSPAAGGPIDTQYF. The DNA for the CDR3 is TGTGCCAGCAGCCCCGCAGCGGGAGGGCCGATAGATACGCAGTATTTT.

In DNA, the CDR3 is TGTGCCAGCCCCAATGGGCGGGGGAACACTGAAGCTTTCTTT. This sequence encodes CASPNGRGNTEAFF. The chain couples TRBV28 to TRBJ1-1; D uncertain. The CDR3 consists of 14 residues. CDR1 is MDHEN, CDR2 SYDVKM, per germline. Trimming took 8 bases from V and 1 from J, leaving 14 bases between them.

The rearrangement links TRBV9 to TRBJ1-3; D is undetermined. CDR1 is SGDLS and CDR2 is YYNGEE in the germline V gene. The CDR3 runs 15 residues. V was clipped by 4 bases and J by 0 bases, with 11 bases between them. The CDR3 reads CASSPRRDSGNTIYF. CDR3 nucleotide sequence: TGTGCCAGCAGCCCGCGCCGGGACTCTGGAAACACCATATATTTT.

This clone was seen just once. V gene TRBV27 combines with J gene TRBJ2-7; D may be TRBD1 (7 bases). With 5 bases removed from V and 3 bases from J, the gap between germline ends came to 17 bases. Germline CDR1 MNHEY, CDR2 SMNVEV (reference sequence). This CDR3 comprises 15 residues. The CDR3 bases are TGTGCCAGCAGTCCCCGTCCAGGGGGGAACTACGAGCAGTACTTC. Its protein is CASSPRPGGNYEQYF.

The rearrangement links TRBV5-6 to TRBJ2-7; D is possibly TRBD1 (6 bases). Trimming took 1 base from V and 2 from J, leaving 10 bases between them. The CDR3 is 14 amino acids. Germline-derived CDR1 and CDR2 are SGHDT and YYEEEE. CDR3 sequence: CASSLQGQTYEQYF. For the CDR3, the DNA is TGTGCCAGCAGCTTGCAGGGGCAGACCTACGAGCAGTACTTC.

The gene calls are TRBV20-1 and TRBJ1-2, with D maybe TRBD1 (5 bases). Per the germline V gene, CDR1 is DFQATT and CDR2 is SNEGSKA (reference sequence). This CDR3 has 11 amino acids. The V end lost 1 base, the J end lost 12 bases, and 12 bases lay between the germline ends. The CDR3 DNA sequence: TGCAGTGCTAGAGCAACAGGATCTGACACCTTC. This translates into CSARATGSDTF.